The clone carrying this T cell receptor (beta chain) was seen more than once but under ten times. Its cognate antigen is unknown. The junction and the germline gene differ at one end; a read error may be behind it. The germline gives CDR1 SGHAT, CDR2 FQNNGV. CDR3 length equals 16 residues. RNA was extracted from bulk tissue without any cell sorting. The library came from three nested PCR rounds adapted from ARM-PCR protocols. Via MiXCR, TCRdb re-called the multiplex PCR reads, giving one row per CDR3 protein. The top ten hold around 14% of the sample, which has under 100,000 distinct CDR3 sequences, around 57% seen once. These data are taken from a study of tumor and adjacent non-tumor tissue in lung cancer. On the study more broadly: Aged about 30 to 76 years, patients included 9 to 11 men and 4 or 5 women with stage I to III disease. Overall study findings and caveats: Patients with more diverse tumor TCRs had worse survival. Tumor tissue had significantly higher TCR diversity than normal lung.

The sequencing input was lung tumor tissue. This chain links TRBV11-2 with TRBJ2-7; 9 nucleotides line up with TRBD1. The TCR comes from a man between 65 and 85 years old with non-small cell lung cancer. The DNA of the CDR3 is TGTACCAGCAGCTTAGCAGAGGGGACAGGGACCTACGAGCAGTACTTC. Translating gives CTSSLAEGTGTYEQYF.